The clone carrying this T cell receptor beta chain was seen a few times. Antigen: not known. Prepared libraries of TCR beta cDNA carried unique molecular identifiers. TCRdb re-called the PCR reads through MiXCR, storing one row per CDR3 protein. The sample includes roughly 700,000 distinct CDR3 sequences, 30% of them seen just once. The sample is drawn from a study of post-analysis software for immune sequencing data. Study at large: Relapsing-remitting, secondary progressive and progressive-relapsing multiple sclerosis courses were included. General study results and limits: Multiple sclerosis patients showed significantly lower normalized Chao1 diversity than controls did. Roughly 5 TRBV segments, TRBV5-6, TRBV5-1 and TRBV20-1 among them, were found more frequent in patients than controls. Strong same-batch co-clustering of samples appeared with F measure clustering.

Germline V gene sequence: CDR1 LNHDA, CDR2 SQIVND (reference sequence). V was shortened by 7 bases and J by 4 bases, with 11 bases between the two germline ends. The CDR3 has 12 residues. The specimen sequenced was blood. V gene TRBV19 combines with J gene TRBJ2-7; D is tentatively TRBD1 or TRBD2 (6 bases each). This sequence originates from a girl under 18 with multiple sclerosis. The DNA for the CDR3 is TGTGCCAGTACCTCGGGGGCGTACGAGCAGTACTTC. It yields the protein CASTSGAYEQYF.